The present T cell receptor beta chain was sequenced within a study of blood T cell repertoires in COVID-19. In the authors' workflow: Amplified reference gene primers provided the basis for estimating nucleated cell counts. TCRdb's copy holds only in-frame clones and misses some; the assay was immunoSEQ multiplex PCR. That table furnishes V, J and clone size, whereas the DNA furnished D and trimming. The sample holds approximately 100,000 clones; 84% are singletons and the top ten take more than 20%. V shed 4 bases and J 11 bases; nucleotides not matched to a gene: 9. Germline-derived CDR1 and CDR2 are SGHRS and YFSETQ. The CDR3 has 13 residues.

The sample comprised peripheral blood. The J gene is TRBJ1-1, the V gene TRBV5-1, with TRBD1 matching 9 bases. The sequence derives from a man aged 55-75 years with acute or convalescent COVID-19. CDR3 sequence (DNA): TGCGCCAGCAGCCCTGGGACAGGGAGTCTGGCTTTCTTT. Translated: CASSPGTGSLAFF. The full variable domain, completed using reference TRBV5-1 and TRBJ1-1, is KAGVTQTPRYLIKTRGQQVTLSCSPISGHRSVSWYQQTPGQGLQFLFEYFSETQRNKGNFPGRFSGRQFSNSRSEMNVSTLELGDSALYLCASSPGTGSLAFFGQGTRLTVV.